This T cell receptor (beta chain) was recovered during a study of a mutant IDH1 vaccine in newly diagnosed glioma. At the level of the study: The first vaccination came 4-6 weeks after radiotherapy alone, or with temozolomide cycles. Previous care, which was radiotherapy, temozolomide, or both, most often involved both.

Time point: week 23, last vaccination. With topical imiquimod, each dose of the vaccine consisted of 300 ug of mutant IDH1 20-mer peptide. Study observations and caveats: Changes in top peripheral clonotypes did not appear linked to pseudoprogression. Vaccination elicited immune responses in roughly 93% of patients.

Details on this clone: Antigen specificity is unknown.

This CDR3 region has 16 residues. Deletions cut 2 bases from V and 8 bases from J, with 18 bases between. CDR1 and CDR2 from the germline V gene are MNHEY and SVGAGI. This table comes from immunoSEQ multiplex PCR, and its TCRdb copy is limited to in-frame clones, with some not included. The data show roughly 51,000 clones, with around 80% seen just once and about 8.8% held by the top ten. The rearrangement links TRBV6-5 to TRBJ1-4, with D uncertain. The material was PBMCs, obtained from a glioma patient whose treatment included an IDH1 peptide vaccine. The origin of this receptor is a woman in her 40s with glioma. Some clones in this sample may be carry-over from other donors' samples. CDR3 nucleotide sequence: TGTGCCAGCAGTTACGATGGCAGCCTAATAACGGAAAAACTGTTTTTT. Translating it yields CASSYDGSLITEKLFF.